These T cell receptor beta chains were read from a single sample in a study of shared clonotypes between healthy human individuals. Some clones are missing from TCRdb's copy, which holds only in-frame ones; the method was immunoSEQ multiplex PCR. The sample records millions of clones, more than 90% being singletons. The source material was naive CD4+ T cells sorted from blood. The receptor set was obtained from a man between 18 and 29 years old in good health. Both conserved end residues are part of each CDR3. D genes are given only for firm matches. Not all rows give a size; the values are once, few, many and, for expanded clones, a class.

>-|-|TRBV6-5|TRBJ1-2
CASSYDGYGYTF
TGTGCCAGCAGTTACGACGGGTATGGCTACACCTTC
>few|TRBD1|TRBV29-1|TRBJ1-1
CSERDRRNTEAFF
TGCAGCGAACGGGACAGGCGGAACACTGAAGCTTTCTTT
>-|-|TRBV30|TRBJ2-3
CARTSGGNTQYF
TGTGCCAGGACATCCGGAGGGAATACGCAGTATTTT
>-|-|TRBV30|TRBJ2-7
CAWSGASYEQYF
TGTGCCTGGTCAGGGGCGTCCTACGAGCAGTACTTC
>-|-|TRBV9|TRBJ1-2
CASSVTRVGYGYTF
TGTGCCAGCAGCGTAACGAGGGTTGGCTATGGCTACACCTTC
>-|-|TRBV5-6|TRBJ2-4
CASSPIGQKNIQYF
TGTGCCAGCAGCCCCATAGGTCAAAAAAACATTCAGTACTTC
>-|-|TRBV9|TRBJ1-4
CASSVGLLNEKLFF
TGTGCCAGCAGCGTAGGTCTCTTGAATGAAAAACTGTTTTTT
>-|-|TRBV10-3|TRBJ1-5
CAISAGYSNQPQHF
TGTGCCATCAGTGCCGGATATAGCAATCAGCCCCAGCATTTT
>-|-|TRBV11-2|TRBJ2-7
CASSLAGRSAYEQYF
TGTGCCAGCAGCTTAGCTGGCAGGAGCGCCTACGAGCAGTACTTC
>-|TRBD2|TRBV11-2|TRBJ2-1
CASRQRTSADNEQFF
TGTGCCAGCAGGCAGAGGACTAGCGCCGACAATGAGCAGTTCTTC
>-|-|TRBV7-2|TRBJ1-5
CASSLGVFGPQHF
TGTGCCAGCAGCTTAGGCGTTTTTGGGCCCCAGCATTTT
>-|-|TRBV5-4|TRBJ2-7
CASSPGTQAYEQYF
TGTGCCAGCAGTCCCGGGACACAGGCTTACGAGCAGTACTTC
>-|TRBD2|TRBV9|TRBJ2-1
CASSDLAGGINEQFF
TGTGCCAGCAGCGACCTAGCGGGAGGTATCAATGAGCAGTTCTTC
>-|-|TRBV7-2|TRBJ2-7
CASSLQTDYEQYF
TGTGCCAGCAGCTTACAGACAGACTACGAGCAGTACTTC
>few|-|TRBV20-1|TRBJ1-1
CSGVQGTEAFF
TGCAGTGGCGTACAGGGAACTGAAGCTTTCTTT
>-|TRBD1|TRBV30|TRBJ2-7
CAWSRQGHEQYF
TGTGCCTGGAGTCGACAGGGCCACGAGCAGTACTTC
>-|TRBD2|TRBV6-5|TRBJ2-7
CASPRGAGDSYEQYF
TGTGCCAGTCCGCGTGGGGCGGGGGACTCCTACGAGCAGTACTTC
>few|-|TRBV25-1|TRBJ1-6
CASSTDGAGSPLHF
TGTGCCAGCAGTACGGACGGAGCAGGTTCACCCCTCCACTTT
>-|TRBD1|TRBV12-5|TRBJ2-1
CASGQGNEQFF
TGTGCTAGTGGACAGGGGAATGAGCAGTTCTTC
>-|TRBD2|TRBV6-5|TRBJ2-1
CASSSAGGVRNEQFF
TGTGCCAGCAGTTCAGCGGGAGGGGTAAGAAATGAGCAGTTCTTC
>-|-|TRBV14|TRBJ2-5
CASSQVIPVEETQYF
TGTGCCAGCAGCCAAGTAATTCCGGTCGAAGAGACCCAGTACTTC
>-|-|TRBV15|TRBJ1-3
CATSSHFGPGNTIYF
TGTGCCACCAGCAGCCACTTCGGGCCTGGAAACACCATATATTTT
>-|-|TRBV6-1|TRBJ2-7
CASSEAHTSYEQYF
TGTGCCAGCAGTGAAGCCCATACCTCCTACGAGCAGTACTTC
>once|TRBD1|TRBV10-1|TRBJ2-3
CASSGTGRSTDTQYF
TGCGCCAGCAGTGGGACAGGTCGTAGCACAGATACGCAGTATTTT
>-|-|TRBV30|TRBJ1-2
CAWSVRGSANYGYTF
TGTGCCTGGAGTGTGAGGGGGTCGGCTAACTATGGCTACACCTTC
>once|-|TRBV18|TRBJ1-1
CASSATGGTEAFF
TGTGCCAGCTCAGCGACAGGAGGGACTGAAGCTTTCTTT
>-|TRBD1|TRBV2|TRBJ1-2
CASSVTGDHGYTF
TGTGCCAGCAGTGTCACAGGGGATCACGGCTACACCTTC
>-|TRBD1|TRBV2|TRBJ1-5
CASRGGQGAVQPQHF
TGTGCCAGCAGGGGGGGACAGGGGGCAGTTCAGCCCCAGCATTTT
>-|-|TRBV6-1|TRBJ1-1
CASSPGTILPEAFF
TGTGCCAGCAGTCCCGGGACAATTCTCCCTGAAGCTTTCTTT
>-|-|TRBV4-3|TRBJ2-6
CASSQGTLRSGANVLTF
TGCGCCAGCAGCCAAGGGACACTCCGCTCTGGGGCCAACGTCCTGACTTTC
>-|-|TRBV7-8|TRBJ2-3
CASSLGRKDHTDTQYF
TGTGCCAGCAGCTTAGGTCGGAAAGATCACACAGATACGCAGTATTTT
>few|-|TRBV18|TRBJ1-1
CASSQDGMNTEAFF
TGTGCCAGCTCGCAGGACGGAATGAACACTGAAGCTTTCTTT
>-|-|TRBV28|TRBJ1-5
CASGGQPQHF
TGTGCCAGCGGGGGCCAGCCCCAGCATTTT
>-|TRBD2|TRBV7-3|TRBJ2-6
CASSRSGDEANVLTF
TGTGCCAGCAGCCGCAGCGGGGATGAGGCCAACGTCCTGACTTTC
>-|-|TRBV28|TRBJ1-5
CASSSSTGKGNNQPQHF
TGTGCCAGCAGTTCATCGACAGGAAAGGGTAACAATCAGCCCCAGCATTTT
>once|-|TRBV2|TRBJ2-5
CASSTTWTQGGETQYF
TGTGCCAGCAGTACAACTTGGACTCAAGGGGGGGAGACCCAGTACTTC
>few|-|TRBV6-5|TRBJ1-5
CASRSTGTSNQPQHF
TGTGCCAGCAGAAGCACAGGGACAAGCAATCAGCCCCAGCATTTT
>-|-|TRBV7-9|TRBJ2-7
CASSLGGDEQYF
TGTGCCAGCAGCTTAGGGGGCGACGAGCAGTACTTC
>-|TRBD2|TRBV30|TRBJ2-2
CAKRGENTGELFF
TGTGCCAAGCGGGGGGAGAACACCGGGGAGCTGTTTTTT
>-|-|TRBV7-4|TRBJ2-7
CAGPRYTKTYEQYF
TGTGCCGGACCAAGATACACTAAGACCTACGAGCAGTACTTC
>once|-|TRBV27|TRBJ2-2
CASTRVITGELFF
TGTGCCAGCACCAGGGTGATTACCGGGGAGCTGTTTTTT
>-|-|TRBV4-1|TRBJ2-7
CASSQDQHLYEQYF
TGCGCCAGCAGCCAAGATCAACACTTATACGAGCAGTACTTC
>-|-|TRBV9|TRBJ2-2
CASSVRGGANTGELFF
TGTGCCAGCAGCGTACGTGGAGGGGCCAACACCGGGGAGCTGTTTTTT
>-|-|TRBV7-2|TRBJ2-7
CASSLAGQRLSEQYF
TGTGCCAGCAGCTTAGCTGGACAGCGGCTGAGCGAGCAGTACTTC
>-|-|TRBV6-6|TRBJ2-1
CASSRTGGGEKQFF
TGTGCCAGCAGCCGAACAGGGGGGGGCGAAAAGCAGTTCTTC
>-|TRBD1|TRBV7-9|TRBJ1-2
CASTPGQGAPGYTF
TGTGCCAGCACCCCGGGACAGGGGGCTCCTGGCTACACCTTC
>-|TRBD1|TRBV6-5|TRBJ2-7
CASSMGTAYEQYF
TGTGCCAGCAGTATGGGGACAGCCTACGAGCAGTACTTC
>-|TRBD1|TRBV4-1|TRBJ2-3
CASSQPGQGGTDTQYF
TGCGCCAGCAGCCAACCGGGACAGGGAGGCACAGATACGCAGTATTTT
>-|-|TRBV10-3|TRBJ2-3
CAIRGRSAERTDTQYF
TGTGCCATCAGGGGGAGATCAGCGGAGCGCACAGATACGCAGTATTTT
>-|TRBD1|TRBV2|TRBJ1-4
CASILDRNNEKLFF
TGTGCCAGCATCCTGGACAGGAATAATGAAAAACTGTTTTTT
>-|TRBD1|TRBV28|TRBJ1-4
CASSLSGQGNEKLFF
TGTGCCAGCAGTTTATCTGGACAGGGTAATGAAAAACTGTTTTTT
>-|TRBD1|TRBV4-1|TRBJ2-7
CASSQPGQGLHEQYF
TGCGCCAGCAGCCAGCCGGGACAGGGTCTCCACGAGCAGTACTTC
>-|-|TRBV9|TRBJ1-4
CASSVSPDPTNEKLFF
TGTGCCAGCAGCGTTAGTCCCGATCCAACTAATGAAAAACTGTTTTTT
>-|TRBD1|TRBV28|TRBJ2-7
CASSRDRGRYEQYF
TGTGCCAGCAGTCGGGACAGGGGGAGGTACGAGCAGTACTTC
>-|-|TRBV5-1|TRBJ2-7
CASSPRTDSYEQYF
TGCGCCAGCAGCCCCCGGACAGACTCCTACGAGCAGTACTTC
>-|-|TRBV2|TRBJ1-4
CASRASEKLFF
TGTGCCTCAAGGGCGTCTGAAAAACTGTTTTTT
>-|TRBD1|TRBV5-1|TRBJ2-7
CASSLGYRGTAYEQYF
TGCGCCAGCAGCTTGGGATACAGGGGTACCGCCTACGAGCAGTACTTC
>-|TRBD1|TRBV7-9|TRBJ2-7
CASSFGGQGRSGSYEQYF
TGTGCCAGCAGCTTCGGGGGACAGGGCCGTTCAGGCTCCTACGAGCAGTACTTC
>-|-|TRBV6-1|TRBJ1-1
CASTWGSMNTEAFF
TGTGCCAGCACCTGGGGGTCTATGAACACTGAAGCTTTCTTT